A selection of T cell receptor beta chains follows, all from one sample in a study of cytomegalovirus exposure and HLA in healthy donors. Assay: immunoSEQ multiplex PCR; the TCRdb copy retains only in-frame clones and omits some. Here the sample spans roughly 99,000 clones, 77% being singletons. Source material: PBMCs. The receptors come from a male donor in good health and CMV-seronegative. CDR3s include the opening cysteine and the closing phenylalanine or tryptophan. The D gene is left open where the match is weak. Expanded clones get a size class; other rows say once, few or many, or leave the size out.

TRBV7-3 | 17 | NA | once | CASSLGRPLGETGELFF
TRBV19 | 13 | NA | NA | CASSWEVDYEQYF
TRBV6-4 | 13 | NA | NA | CASSGGSNSPLHF
TRBV5-1 | 14 | TRBD2 | NA | CASSQTSASYEQYF
TRBV5-1 | 15 | TRBD1 | NA | CASSLEGQGADGYTF
TRBV27 | 15 | TRBD1 | NA | CASKPGGSANEKLFF
TRBV28 | 16 | TRBD1 | NA | CASSLSPGQGRETQYF
TRBV28 | 15 | NA | NA | CASSLWSGGSSPLHF
TRBV11-3 | 15 | TRBD1 | few | CASSVRGQTWETQYF
TRBV2 | 17 | TRBD1 | NA | CASSGPRQGLLQETQYF
TRBV5-4 | 17 | TRBD2 | NA | CASSQGWTSGNTDTQYF
TRBV29-1 | 14 | NA | NA | CSVLIRKQGSEAFF
TRBV18 | 14 | NA | NA | CASSPPELNTEAFF
TRBV6-4 | 18 | TRBD1 | NA | CASSDRGQGLSQNYEQYF
TRBV5-4 | 16 | NA | NA | CASSIKQGPSGNTIYF
TRBV5-8 | 13 | TRBD1 | NA | CASRGQHFYGYTF
TRBV5-1 | 13 | NA | NA | CASSLYGGHEQYF
TRBV10-1 | 15 | TRBD2 | NA | CASSGGLAGADTQYF
TRBV27 | 16 | TRBD2 | NA | CASSENSGKGTGEMFF
TRBV25-1 | 15 | TRBD1 | NA | CASSEYRQGFDEQYF
TRBV13 | 19 | TRBD2 | few | CASSRPAVPREGQQETQYF
TRBV6-5 | 13 | NA | NA | CASRPGSTDTQYF
TRBV10-1 | 16 | NA | NA | CASSESGLIHYNEQFF
TRBV5-4 | 15 | TRBD1 | NA | CASSLRQGKYNEQFF
TRBV25-1 | 16 | TRBD1 | few | CASRGTGPLSNYEQYF
TRBV30 | 15 | TRBD1 | NA | CAWSVRGTGDYEQYF
TRBV25-1 | 16 | TRBD2 | NA | CASSETGLAGTYEQYF
TRBV5-1 | 15 | NA | NA | CASSSTAKTNNEQFF
TRBV29-1 | 13 | TRBD1 | NA | CSAPGQGTDTQYF
TRBV28 | 14 | TRBD1 | NA | CASSPGTVNTEAFF
TRBV9 | 16 | NA | NA | CASSPGGGSSGNTIYF